Below, one T cell receptor (beta chain) is given with its context. As processed by the authors: Reference gene primer amplification gave nucleated cell count estimates. This table comes from immunoSEQ multiplex PCR, and its TCRdb copy is limited to in-frame clones, with some not included. V and J calls and clone size are given by that table; D and trimming were obtained from the DNA. The top ten clones hold about 1.2% of a sample with hundreds of thousands of clones, roughly nine tenths of them seen once. Losses at the gene ends were 4 bases for V and 5 bases for J; bases not matched to a gene: 11. Germline V gene data show CDR1 as SGHTA and CDR2 as FQGTGA. The CDR3 is made up of 16 amino acids. This specimen belongs to a study of blood T cell repertoires in COVID-19. Looking at the study overall: Spain, Italy and the United States supplied samples that represented acute and convalescent COVID-19. In each case, the material was cDNA or gDNA derived from T cells, B-cell-depleted T cells, or PBMCs.

This clonotype originated in a man aged 35 to 55 with acute or convalescent COVID-19. The sample consisted of peripheral blood. This rearrangement joins TRBV7-3 to TRBJ2-5, with 9 bases identical to TRBD1. For the CDR3, the DNA is TGTGCCAGCAGCTACACAGGGGGCGCTTCTTGGGAGACCCAGTACTTC. The encoded protein is CASSYTGGASWETQYF.